Listed here are 8 T cell receptor beta chains from one sample, sequenced in a study of human T cells and chemical hapten exposure. Described time point: patch test 3, about 24 weeks after DPC sensitization. Treatment denoted: therapeutic diphenylcyclopropenone sensitization with weekly scalp DPC. Each CDR3 protein gets one entry after TCRdb re-called the RACE reads with MiXCR. The sample contains 100,000 to 120,000 distinct CDR3 sequences, less than 40% of which appear only once. Sequences were derived from whole blood, sampled in connection with sensitization to the hapten diphenylcyclopropenone (DPC). Every receptor here comes from a man aged 35-49 years with alopecia areata. Some clones in this sample may be carry-over from other donors' samples.

The CDR3 sequence: CSVVVGALNQPQHF. Here the CDR3 DNA reads TGCAGCGTTGTGGTCGGGGCCCTAAATCAGCCCCAGCATTTT. The chain combines TRBV29-1 with TRBJ1-5, with D possibly matching TRBD1 (5 bases). Per germline, CDR1 SQVTM and CDR2 ANQGSEA. V was pared by 4 bases and J by 4 bases, with 14 bases between. The CDR3 has 14 amino acids.

The genes are TRBV18 and TRBJ2-7; 11 positions agree with TRBD2. Germline V gives CDR1 KGHSH, CDR2 LQKENI. Unmatched junction bases numbered 6, after V lost 3 bases and J lost 2 bases. CDR3 length: 16 residues. The CDR3 loop reads CASSPYTSGSTYEQYF. DNA of the CDR3: TGTGCCAGCTCACCCTACACTAGCGGGAGCACCTACGAGCAGTACTTC.

V gene TRBV12-3 or TRBV12-4 combines with J gene TRBJ2-2, with D perhaps TRBD1 (6 bases). The V and J ends lost 5 bases and 6 bases respectively, with 10 bases between them. The CDR3 is made up of 13 amino acids. The CDR3 coding sequence is TGTGCCAGCAGTACACAGGGAGCCGGGGAGCTGTTTTTT. This encodes CASSTQGAGELFF.

The chain combines TRBV25-1 with TRBJ2-5, with D unclear. Germline V lookup: CDR1 MGHDK, CDR2 SYGVNS. V dropped 6 bases and J dropped 1 base, with 3 bases sitting between them. This CDR3 comprises 11 residues. The DNA of the CDR3 is TGTGCCAGCAGACGCCAAGAGACCCAGTACTTC. Translating gives CASRRQETQYF.

This clonotype is judged medium-sized (0.01 to 0.1%). The gene calls are TRBV24-1 and TRBJ2-1; no clear D gene. Per germline, CDR1 KGHDR and CDR2 SFDVKD. V lost 3 bases and J lost 0, with 5 bases in between. The CDR3 totals 14 residues. DNA of the CDR3: TGTGCCACCAGTGATGCAGTCTCCTACAATGAGCAGTTCTTC. It encodes CATSDAVSYNEQFF.

The chain has TRBV15 and TRBJ2-3, with D perhaps matching TRBD2 (5 bases). V was shortened by 0 bases and J by 0 bases, with 10 bases between the two germline ends. Germline V lookup: CDR1 LNHNV, CDR2 YYDKDF (reference sequence). This CDR3 region has 16 residues. CDR3 sequence reads: CATSRDQRTSTDTQYF. The DNA for the CDR3 is TGTGCCACCAGCAGAGATCAGCGGACTAGCACAGATACGCAGTATTTT.

This chain links TRBV12-3 or TRBV12-4 with TRBJ2-3; unclear D gene. The CDR3 runs 14 residues. V lost 6 bases and J 2 bases, leaving 12 bases between the germline ends. The CDR3 coding sequence is TGTGCCAGCAGGGGCCTGATGGTCACAGATACGCAGTATTTT. This encodes CASRGLMVTDTQYF.

This clonotype was detected a few times. The CDR3 region has the DNA TGTGCCAGCAGCTTCACTCTAGCGGGAGGAAAAGAGACCCAGTACTTC. Translating gives CASSFTLAGGKETQYF. This chain connects TRBV5-5 to TRBJ2-5; the match to TRBD2 covers 11 bases. V shed 2 bases and J 3 bases; nucleotides not matched to a gene: 6. The CDR3 spans 16 residues. The germline CDR1 and CDR2 sequences are SGHKS and YYEKEE (reference sequence).